This TCR beta chain was retrieved from a study of graft-versus-host responses after intestinal transplantation. About the research overall: Multivisceral, liver-intestinal, or isolated intestinal grafts were transplanted into recipients. Recipients were all induced with anti-thymocyte globulin, then given tacrolimus and steroids for about three years.

Here immunoSEQ multiplex PCR was the method, and the copy in TCRdb shows in-frame clones only, minus some. The table lists about 88,000 clones, roughly 88% of them singletons. Germline lookup yields CDR1 SGHNT and CDR2 YYREEE (reference sequence). Trimming removed 6 bases from V and 6 bases from J; junction bases left unmatched: 12. The CDR3 runs 15 residues. Study-wide findings and caveats: Early post-transplant HvG declines were associated with peak circulating GvH clone levels.

With respect to this clone: Its matching antigen is unknown.

The sequence was collected from a human donor who received an intestinal transplant. The chain recombines TRBV5-4 with TRBJ1-1, with 9 bases matching TRBD1. This material consisted of unstimulated CD4+ T cells sorted from spleen or lymph node cells, taken before intestinal transplant. The CDR3: CASTDTGTGRPEAFF. The CDR3 DNA reads TGTGCCAGCACCGACACCGGGACAGGGAGGCCTGAAGCTTTCTTT.